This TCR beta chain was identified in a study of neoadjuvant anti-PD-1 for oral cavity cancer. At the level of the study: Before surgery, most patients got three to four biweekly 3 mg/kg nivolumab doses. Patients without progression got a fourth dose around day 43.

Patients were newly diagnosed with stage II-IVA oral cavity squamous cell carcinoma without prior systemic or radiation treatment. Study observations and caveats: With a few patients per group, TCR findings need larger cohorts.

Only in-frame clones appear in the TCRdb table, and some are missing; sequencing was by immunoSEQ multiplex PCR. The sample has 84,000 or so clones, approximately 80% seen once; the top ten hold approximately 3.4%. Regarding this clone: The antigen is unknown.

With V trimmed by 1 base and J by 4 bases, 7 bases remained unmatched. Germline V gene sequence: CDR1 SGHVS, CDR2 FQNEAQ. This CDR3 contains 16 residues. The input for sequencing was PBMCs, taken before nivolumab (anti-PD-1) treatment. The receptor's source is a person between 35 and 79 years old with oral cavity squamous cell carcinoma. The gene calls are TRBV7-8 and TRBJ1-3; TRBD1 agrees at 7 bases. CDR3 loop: CASSLVGQGVGNTIYF. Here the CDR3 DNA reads TGTGCCAGCAGCTTAGTGGGGCAGGGGGTAGGAAACACCATATATTTT.